These 21 T cell receptor beta chains share one sample of origin, sequenced in a study of Tregs in tolerant kidney transplant recipients. Some clones are missing from TCRdb's copy, which holds only in-frame ones; the method was immunoSEQ multiplex PCR. The sample has around 98,000 clones, approximately 94% seen once. The sequencing here drew on CD4+ T cells from blood, taken before the transplant. The receptor set was obtained from a human donor who received a combined kidney and bone marrow transplant.

The chain links TRBV5-4 to TRBJ2-2; D not resolved. The germline V gene encodes CDR1 SGHNT and CDR2 YYREEE (reference sequence). Between the trimmed V and J ends, which lost 0 bases and 4 bases, there was a span of 4 bases. This CDR3 has 13 amino acids. CDR3 sequence (DNA): TGTGCCAGCAGCTTGGCTACCACCGGGGAGCTGTTTTTT. This gives the protein CASSLATTGELFF.

V gene TRBV5-8 combines with J gene TRBJ1-1; maybe TRBD1 (5 bases). The CDR3 runs to 16 residues. V was trimmed by 5 bases and J by 1 base, leaving 18 bases between them. The germline V gene has CDR1 SGHTS and CDR2 YDEGEE. Here the CDR3 DNA reads TGTGCCAGCAGATACGGTAGGGGCTTGGGGAACACTGAAGCTTTCTTT. Amino acids: CASRYGRGLGNTEAFF.

The chain recombines TRBV6-1 with TRBJ1-2; 8 bases fit TRBD1. CDR1 is MNHNS, CDR2 SASEGT, per germline. The CDR3 runs to 17 residues. Trimming removed 4 bases from V and 3 bases from J; junction bases left unmatched: 13. The CDR3 DNA is TGTGCCAGCAGTGGAATGGGACAGGTCCCTCCTTACTATGGCTACACCTTC. It yields the protein CASSGMGQVPPYYGYTF.

Only one count was recorded for this clone. The chain links TRBV9 to TRBJ2-2, with D perhaps TRBD1 (6 bases). Germline V lookup: CDR1 SGDLS, CDR2 YYNGEE. The CDR3 extends over 16 amino acids. V gave up 0 bases and J gave up 6 bases, with 15 bases separating them. DNA for the CDR3: TGTGCCAGCAGCGTAGGGGGGCTAGCAGGTGCCGGGGAGCTGTTTTTT. Its protein product is CASSVGGLAGAGELFF.

The genes are TRBV5-1 and TRBJ2-5; no definite D call. The germline CDR1 and CDR2 sequences are SGHRS and YFSETQ. V lost 2 bases and J lost 1, with 3 bases in between. There are 12 residues in the CDR3. CDR3 DNA sequence: TGCGCCAGCAGCTTACTCCAAGAGACCCAGTACTTC. Protein sequence: CASSLLQETQYF.

The chain employs TRBV11-1 and TRBJ2-5; D not certain. V shed 2 bases and J shed 1 base, with 8 bases lying between them. In germline, CDR1 is SGHAT, CDR2 FQDESV (reference sequence). This CDR3 is built from 14 residues. This CDR3 reads CASSLQIAQETQYF. CDR3 DNA sequence: TGTGCCAGCAGCTTACAGATAGCCCAAGAGACCCAGTACTTC.

The chain combines TRBV5-1 with TRBJ1-2; D is undetermined. The CDR3 covers 12 residues. V lost 4 bases, J lost 10 bases, and 14 bases lay in between. Germline loops: CDR1 SGHRS, CDR2 YFSETQ. The DNA for the CDR3 is TGCGCCAGCAGCCCGACTGAGGGTGACTACACCTTC. It encodes CASSPTEGDYTF.

The V gene is TRBV27, the J gene TRBJ1-2; 9 bases match TRBD1. Germline V gives CDR1 MNHEY, CDR2 SMNVEV (reference sequence). CDR3 length: 13 residues. V was pared by 2 bases and J by 6 bases, with 1 base of the junction left unmatched. CDR3 region: CASSLGTGNGYTF. CDR3 coding DNA: TGTGCCAGCAGTTTAGGGACAGGGAATGGCTACACCTTC.

The rearrangement joins TRBV2 to TRBJ2-5, with 8 bases identical to TRBD2. The CDR3 has 16 residues. CDR1 is SNHLY and CDR2 is FYNNEI in the germline V gene. Trimming cost V 5 bases and J 2 bases; bases outside gene matches: 10. The DNA of the CDR3 is TGTGCCAGCAGTTCTAGCGGCGGGGGGCGGCAAGAGACCCAGTACTTC. Amino acid sequence: CASSSSGGGRQETQYF.

This rearrangement joins TRBV7-2 to TRBJ2-7; D is ambiguous. Germline CDR1 is SGHTA and CDR2 is FQGNSA. Trimming took 0 bases from V and 3 from J, leaving 3 bases between them. The CDR3 spans 12 residues. The CDR3 loop reads CASSLAIYEQYF. CDR3 nucleotides: TGTGCCAGCAGCTTAGCTATCTACGAGCAGTACTTC.

This clone was seen more than once but under ten times. This chain connects TRBV5-1 to TRBJ2-1; tentative D call: TRBD2 (6 bases). Germline CDR1 SGHRS, CDR2 YFSETQ. This CDR3 region has 15 residues. The V and J ends lost 1 base and 6 bases respectively, with 14 bases between them. DNA of the CDR3: TGCGCCAGCAGCTTGCTTCCCGGGAGAGGCAATGAGCAGTTCTTC. It is translated as CASSLLPGRGNEQFF.

This clone was recorded only once. The chain has TRBV29-1 and TRBJ2-7, with 9 bases identical to TRBD1. V shed 7 bases and J 3 bases; nucleotides not matched to a gene: 4. The CDR3 contains 12 residues. Germline-derived CDR1 and CDR2 are SQVTM and ANQGSEA. The CDR3 DNA sequence: TGCAGCGCGGGGACAGGGCACTACGAGCAGTACTTC. Translating it yields CSAGTGHYEQYF.

The rearrangement links TRBV5-1 to TRBJ2-2; tentative D call: TRBD1 (6 bases). V was trimmed by 1 base and J by 0 bases, leaving 16 bases between them. The CDR3 runs to 18 residues. Per the germline V gene, CDR1 is SGHRS and CDR2 is YFSETQ. Written as DNA, the CDR3 is TGCGCCAGCAGCTTGACTGACAGGCACCTCGCGAACACCGGGGAGCTGTTTTTT. Its translation: CASSLTDRHLANTGELFF.

The chain employs TRBV7-2 and TRBJ1-1; TRBD1 might be the D (5 bases). From germline, CDR1 is SGHTA and CDR2 FQGNSA. The CDR3 spans 15 residues. Deletions cut 5 bases from V and 0 bases from J, with 13 bases between. In DNA form, the CDR3 reads TGTGCCAGCAGCCGCGGGGGGGGGATGAACACTGAAGCTTTCTTT. As protein: CASSRGGGMNTEAFF.

The chain uses TRBV5-1 and TRBJ1-2, with TRBD1 identical over 7 bases. The CDR3 is made up of 14 amino acids. V was clipped by 2 bases and J by 4 bases; unmatched bases: 5. Germline V gene sequence: CDR1 SGHRS, CDR2 YFSETQ. The CDR3: CASSLDDRVYGYTF. CDR3 DNA sequence: TGCGCCAGCAGCTTAGACGACAGGGTCTATGGCTACACCTTC. The complete variable domain, with remaining parts taken from reference TRBV5-1 and TRBJ1-2, reads KAGVTQTPRYLIKTRGQQVTLSCSPISGHRSVSWYQQTPGQGLQFLFEYFSETQRNKGNFPGRFSGRQFSNSRSEMNVSTLELGDSALYLCASSLDDRVYGYTFGSGTRLTVV.

In this sample, this clone turned up a few times. The chain is built from TRBV19 and TRBJ1-6; 9 nucleotides align to TRBD1. There are 15 residues in the CDR3. Germline CDR1 LNHDA, CDR2 SQIVND (reference sequence). J was trimmed by 10 bases and V by 3 bases; bases with no gene match: 7. The CDR3 loop reads CASSIPDRGRSPLHF. DNA for the CDR3: TGTGCCAGTAGTATCCCGGACAGGGGAAGGTCACCCCTCCACTTT. Filled out from reference TRBV19 and TRBJ1-6, the complete variable domain reads DGGITQSPKYLFRKEGQNVTLSCEQNLNHDAMYWYRQDPGQGLRLIYYSQIVNDFQKGDIAEGYSVSREKKESFPLTVTSAQKNPTAFYLCASSIPDRGRSPLHFGNGTRLTVT.

This chain connects TRBV19 to TRBJ2-4, with D hard to call. This CDR3 is 15 amino acids long. Trimming left V 5 bases short and J 0 bases short, with 11 bases between. CDR1 LNHDA and CDR2 SQIVND come from the germline V gene (reference sequence). CDR3 sequence: CASSALDLAKNIQYF. The CDR3 region has the DNA TGTGCCAGTAGTGCCCTAGATCTAGCCAAAAACATTCAGTACTTC.

The chain carries TRBV5-1 and TRBJ1-1; D call uncertain. The CDR3 runs 15 residues. V lost 4 bases and J 2 bases, leaving 15 bases between the germline ends. The germline V gene has CDR1 SGHRS and CDR2 YFSETQ. The CDR3 loop is CASSGNSATNTEAFF. CDR3 coding DNA: TGCGCCAGCAGCGGAAATAGCGCGACCAACACTGAAGCTTTCTTT.

The chain has TRBV5-1 and TRBJ2-7; 10 bases are a match to TRBD1. This CDR3 has 18 amino acids. In germline, CDR1 is SGHRS, CDR2 YFSETQ. J gave up 7 bases and V 4 bases, and 20 bases lay outside the gene matches. For the CDR3, the DNA is TGCGCCAGCAGCCGGGGGGACAGGGGTTCCAGCTACGGGGGGGAGCAGTACTTC. Translating it yields CASSRGDRGSSYGGEQYF.

This clone appeared once. The J gene is TRBJ2-1, the V gene TRBV30; 7 bases align to TRBD1. Germline lookup yields CDR1 GTSNPN and CDR2 SVGIG (reference sequence). Trimming removed 0 bases from V and 7 bases from J; junction bases left unmatched: 3. The CDR3 extends over 13 amino acids. CDR3 in DNA: TGTGCCTGGAGTGTAGGACAGGTTAATGAGCAGTTCTTC. Its translation: CAWSVGQVNEQFF.

The chain combines TRBV11-2 with TRBJ2-1; 10 nucleotides align to TRBD2. The germline CDR1 and CDR2 sequences are SGHAT and FQNNGV. The CDR3 is 17 residues long. With 0 bases clipped from V and 4 bases from J, the junction kept 6 bases outside the gene matches. This CDR3 reads CASSLDPAGGSYNEQFF. DNA for the CDR3: TGTGCCAGCAGCTTAGATCCAGCGGGGGGGAGTTACAATGAGCAGTTCTTC. Based on the CDR3 plus reference TRBV11-2 and TRBJ2-1, the full variable domain is EAGVAQSPRYKIIEKRQSVAFWCNPISGHATLYWYQQILGQGPKLLIQFQNNGVVDDSQLPKDRFSAERLKGVDSTLKIQPAKLEDSAVYLCASSLDPAGGSYNEQFFGPGTRLTVL.